Presented here are 18 T cell receptor beta chains from one specimen sequenced in a study of blood T cell repertoires in COVID-19. Assay: immunoSEQ multiplex PCR; the TCRdb copy retains only in-frame clones and omits some. The sample has about 48,000 clones; 65% to 90% are singletons. Input material: peripheral blood. The receptors derive from a woman older than 75 with acute or convalescent COVID-19.

The chain carries TRBV3-1 (or the pseudogene TRBV3-2) and TRBJ1-1; possible D gene TRBD1, 5 bases. Per germline, CDR1 LGHDT and CDR2 YNNKEL (reference sequence). Between the trimmed V and J ends, which lost 1 base and 1 base, there was a span of 7 bases. The CDR3 consists of 14 residues. The CDR3 reads CASSQAGGNTEAFF. The CDR3 bases are TGTGCCAGCAGCCAAGCGGGGGGGAACACTGAAGCTTTCTTT.

The sample holds a few counts of this clone. The CDR3 coding sequence is TGTGCCAGCAGTTATGGGGACTACACTGAAGCTTTCTTT. Translating gives CASSYGDYTEAFF. The chain employs TRBV6-2 or TRBV6-3 and TRBJ1-1, with D tentatively TRBD1 (5 bases). Trimming pared 3 bases from V and 3 bases from J, leaving 8 bases between. Looked up from germline, CDR1 is MNHEY and CDR2 is SVGEGT. The CDR3 has 13 residues.

Note on this clone: The sample carries other DNA sequences with the same CDR3. The chain links TRBV2 to TRBJ1-5; D gene uncertain. The CDR3 consists of 12 residues. The germline CDR1 and CDR2 sequences are SNHLY and FYNNEI. V gave up 4 bases and J gave up 4 bases, with 5 bases separating them. CDR3 DNA sequence: TGTGCCAGCAGTGGAGGGAATCAGCCCCAGCATTTT. Encoded protein: CASSGGNQPQHF.

The chain recombines TRBV30 with TRBJ2-1, with TRBD1 as a possible D gene (6 bases). V lost 4 bases and J lost 6, with 16 bases in between. There are 14 residues in the CDR3. CDR1 and CDR2 (germline): GTSNPN, SVGIG (reference sequence). CDR3 DNA sequence: TGTGCCTGGAAAAGGACAGTAAAAGGCAATGAGCAGTTCTTC. Translating gives CAWKRTVKGNEQFF.

The CDR3 protein is CASAKGRDTDEAFF. The CDR3 nucleotides are TGTGCCAGCGCCAAAGGCAGGGACACCGATGAAGCTTTCTTT. The rearrangement links TRBV3-1 (or the pseudogene TRBV3-2) to TRBJ1-1, with a weak D call TRBD1 (6 bases). Germline V gene lookup returns CDR1 LGHDT and CDR2 YNNKEL (reference sequence). Trimming removed 8 bases at V and 7 bases at J, with 20 bases between. There are 14 residues in the CDR3.

V gene TRBV3-1 (or the pseudogene TRBV3-2) combines with J gene TRBJ1-5, with D perhaps matching TRBD1 (5 bases). Germline assignment: CDR1 LGHDT and CDR2 YNNKEL (reference sequence). The CDR3 extends over 14 amino acids. V lost 2 bases and J 3 bases, leaving 8 bases between the germline ends. CDR3 in amino acids: CASSQSGNNQPQHF. CDR3 DNA sequence: TGTGCCAGCAGCCAATCAGGGAACAATCAGCCCCAGCATTTT.

The gene calls are TRBV14 and TRBJ2-5; a possible D gene is TRBD2 (6 bases). Germline V gives CDR1 SGHDN, CDR2 FVKESK. Deletions cut 3 bases from V and 5 bases from J, with 16 bases between. The CDR3 consists of 15 residues. The CDR3 DNA sequence: TGTGCCAGCAGCCAGGGAGAGTTCGGGGGTGAGACCCAGTACTTC. Translating gives CASSQGEFGGETQYF.

The rearrangement joins TRBV5-1 to TRBJ2-5; TRBD2 might be the D (6 bases). CDR1 is SGHRS and CDR2 is YFSETQ in the germline V gene. CDR3 length: 16 amino acids. The V end was cut by 0 bases, the J end by 2 bases, with 14 bases between. The CDR3 nucleotides are TGCGCCAGCAGCTTGGCCGGACGCGGGGATCAAGAGACCCAGTACTTC. Its translation is CASSLAGRGDQETQYF.

The chain has TRBV7-8 and TRBJ1-1; no clear D gene. Germline CDR1 SGHVS, CDR2 FQNEAQ. With 3 bases removed from V and 0 bases from J, the gap between germline ends came to 11 bases. This CDR3 comprises 15 residues. For the CDR3, the DNA is TGTGCCAGCAGCTTTGCTGAGGGCATGAACACTGAAGCTTTCTTT. Protein sequence: CASSFAEGMNTEAFF. The full variable domain, rest sourced from reference TRBV7-8 and TRBJ1-1, is GAGVSQSPRYKVAKRGQDVALRCDPISGHVSLFWYQQALGQGPEFLTYFQNEAQLDKSGLPSDRFFAERPEGSVSTLKIQRTQQEDSAVYLCASSFAEGMNTEAFFGQGTRLTVV.

This clone was recorded only once. As DNA, the CDR3 is TGCGCCAGCAGCTCTGGACAGACTGCAACTAATGAAAAACTGTTTTTT. Protein product: CASSSGQTATNEKLFF. The gene calls are TRBV5-1 and TRBJ1-4; D is perhaps TRBD1 (6 bases). The CDR3 covers 16 residues. Between the trimmed V and J ends, which lost 3 bases and 0 bases, there was a span of 12 bases. Germline V gene lookup returns CDR1 SGHRS and CDR2 YFSETQ.

The CDR3 protein is CASSQAKRQGVPEAFF. DNA of the CDR3: TGTGCCAGCAGCCAAGCCAAGAGACAGGGCGTCCCTGAAGCTTTCTTT. The J gene is TRBJ1-1, the V gene TRBV4-2, with 7 bases identical to TRBD1. The CDR3 extends over 16 amino acids. CDR1 LGHNA and CDR2 YNFKEQ come from the germline V gene. J gave up 6 bases and V 1 base, and 11 bases lay outside the gene matches.

The chain uses TRBV29-1 and TRBJ1-2; tentatively, D is TRBD1 (6 bases). Looked up from germline, CDR1 is SQVTM and CDR2 is ANQGSEA. V gave up 3 bases and J gave up 0 bases, with 8 bases separating them. The CDR3 totals 13 residues. CDR3 nucleotides: TGCAGCGTTGAGGCAGGGGCTAACTATGGCTACACCTTC. Its protein is CSVEAGANYGYTF.

V and J are TRBV19 and TRBJ1-2; 7 bases are a match to TRBD1. The germline CDR1 and CDR2 sequences are LNHDA and SQIVND (reference sequence). The CDR3 loop spans 11 amino acids. J gave up 6 bases and V 9 bases, and 4 bases lay outside the gene matches. Here the CDR3 reads CASEGGNGYTF. The DNA of the CDR3 is TGTGCCAGCGAAGGGGGCAATGGCTACACCTTC.

CDR3: CASSVPAGANVLTF. CDR3 nucleotide sequence: TGTGCCAGCAGTGTCCCGGCTGGGGCCAACGTCCTGACTTTC. The rearrangement links TRBV9 to TRBJ2-6; D is unclear. This CDR3 is 14 amino acids long. The germline CDR1 and CDR2 sequences are SGDLS and YYNGEE. V was cut by 5 bases and J by 2 bases, with 8 bases left in between.

CDR3 sequence reads: CASSPKDRGHTEAFF. The CDR3 DNA follows: TGTGCCAGCAGCCCCAAGGACAGGGGGCACACTGAAGCTTTCTTT. The J gene is TRBJ1-1, the V gene TRBV5-4; 11 bases agree with TRBD1. Germline V CDR1 and CDR2: SGHNT, YYREEE (reference sequence). V lost 4 bases to trimming and J lost 3 bases; unmatched junction nucleotides: 5. The CDR3 is made up of 15 amino acids.

This chain joins TRBV7-6 and TRBJ2-7; TRBD1 matches 7 bases. The CDR3 is made up of 14 amino acids. The V and J ends lost 4 bases and 4 bases, in that order; junction bases with no gene match: 7. The V gene's germline CDR1 is SGHVS and CDR2 FNYEAQ. The CDR3 DNA is TGTGCCAGCAGCTCGCGACAGGGTTCGTACGAGCAGTACTTC. It codes for CASSSRQGSYEQYF.

The chain carries TRBV3-1 (or the pseudogene TRBV3-2) and TRBJ1-1, with a possible D match to TRBD1 (6 bases). This CDR3 contains 14 residues. Germline assignment: CDR1 LGHDT and CDR2 YNNKEL (reference sequence). V lost 4 bases to trimming and J lost 6 bases, with 15 bases between them. The CDR3 DNA sequence: TGTGCCAGCAGCCTAGGGGGTTTTGGTTCTGAAGCTTTCTTT. Its translation is CASSLGGFGSEAFF.

This clone was seen only once. The J gene is TRBJ1-2, the V gene TRBV12-5, with 8 bases matching TRBD1. Germline-derived CDR1 and CDR2 are LGHNT and FRNRAP. The CDR3 covers 15 residues. J lost 2 bases, V lost 1 base, and 3 bases had no gene match. CDR3 coding DNA: TGTGCTAGTGGTTTGGCAAACAGGGGGAACTATGGCTACACCTTC. Protein sequence: CASGLANRGNYGYTF.